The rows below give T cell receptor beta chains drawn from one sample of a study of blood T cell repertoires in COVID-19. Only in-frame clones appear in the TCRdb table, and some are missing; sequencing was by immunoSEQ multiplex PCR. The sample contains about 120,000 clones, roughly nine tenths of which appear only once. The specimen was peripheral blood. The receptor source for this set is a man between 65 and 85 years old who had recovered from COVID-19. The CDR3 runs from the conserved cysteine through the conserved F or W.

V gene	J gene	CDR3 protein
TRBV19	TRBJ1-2	CASSPDRGYYGYTF
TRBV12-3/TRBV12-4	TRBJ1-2	CASSLRGSFSYTF
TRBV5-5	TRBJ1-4	CASSNGQGANEKLFF
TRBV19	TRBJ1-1	CASSDRVNTEAFF
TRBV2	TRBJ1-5	CASRQGAQPQHF
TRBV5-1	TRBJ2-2	CASTSSDTGELFF
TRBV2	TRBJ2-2	CASNPQGGVTGELFF
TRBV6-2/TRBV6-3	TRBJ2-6	CASSAGGAGANVLTF
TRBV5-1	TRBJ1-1	CASSSGTGGTEAFF
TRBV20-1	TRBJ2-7	CSASVGPGRDRGLHEQYF
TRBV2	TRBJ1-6	CASKVRQTNSPLHF
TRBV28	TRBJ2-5	CASSLRLALETQYF
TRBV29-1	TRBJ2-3	CSVDDRAGTDTQYF
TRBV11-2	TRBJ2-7	CASSLNSGVPYEQYF
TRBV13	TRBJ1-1	CASSLLRGQGAFF
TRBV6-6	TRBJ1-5	CASRDNQGNQPQHF
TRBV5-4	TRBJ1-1	CASSFRGITEAFF
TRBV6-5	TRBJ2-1	CASRLDATPEEEFF
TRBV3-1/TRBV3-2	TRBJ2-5	CASSQWDRRETQYF
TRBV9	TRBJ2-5	CASSVAGGAADNQETQYF
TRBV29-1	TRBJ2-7	CSVELGQHYEQYF